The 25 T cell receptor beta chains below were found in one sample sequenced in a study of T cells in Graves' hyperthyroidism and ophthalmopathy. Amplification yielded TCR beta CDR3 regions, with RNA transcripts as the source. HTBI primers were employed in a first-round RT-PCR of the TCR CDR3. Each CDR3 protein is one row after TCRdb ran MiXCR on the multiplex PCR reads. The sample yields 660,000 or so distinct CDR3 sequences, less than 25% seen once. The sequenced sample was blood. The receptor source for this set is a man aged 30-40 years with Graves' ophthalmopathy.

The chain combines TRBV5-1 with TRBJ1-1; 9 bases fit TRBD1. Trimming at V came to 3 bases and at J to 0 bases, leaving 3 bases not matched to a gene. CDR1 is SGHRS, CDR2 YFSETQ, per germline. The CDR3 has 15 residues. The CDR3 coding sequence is TGCGCCAGCAGCTCACAGGGGGCGCTGAACACTGAAGCTTTCTTT. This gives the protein CASSSQGALNTEAFF.

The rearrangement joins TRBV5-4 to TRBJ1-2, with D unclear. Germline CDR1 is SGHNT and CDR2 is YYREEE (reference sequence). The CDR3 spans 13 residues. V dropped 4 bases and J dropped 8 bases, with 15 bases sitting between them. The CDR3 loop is CASSPDRIHGYTF. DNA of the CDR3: TGTGCCAGCAGCCCAGACCGAATCCACGGCTACACCTTC.

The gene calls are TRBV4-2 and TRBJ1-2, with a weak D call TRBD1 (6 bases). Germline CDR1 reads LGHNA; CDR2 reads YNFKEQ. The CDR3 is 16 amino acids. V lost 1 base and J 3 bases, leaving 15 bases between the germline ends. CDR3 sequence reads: CASSQASSHRDYGYTF. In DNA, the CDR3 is TGTGCCAGCAGCCAAGCCTCTTCGCACAGGGACTATGGCTACACCTTC.

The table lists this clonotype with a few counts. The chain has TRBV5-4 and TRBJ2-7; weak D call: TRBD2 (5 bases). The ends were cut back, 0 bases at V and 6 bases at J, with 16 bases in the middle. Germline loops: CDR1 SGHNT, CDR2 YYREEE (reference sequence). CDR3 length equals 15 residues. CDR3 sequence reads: CASSLEPVGVGEQYF. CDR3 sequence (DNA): TGTGCCAGCAGCTTGGAGCCCGTCGGGGTAGGCGAGCAGTACTTC. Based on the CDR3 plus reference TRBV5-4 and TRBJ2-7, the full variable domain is ETGVTQSPTHLIKTRGQQVTLRCSSQSGHNTVSWYQQALGQGPQFIFQYYREEENGRGNFPPRFSGLQFPNYSSELNVNALELDDSALYLCASSLEPVGVGEQYFGPGTRLTVT.

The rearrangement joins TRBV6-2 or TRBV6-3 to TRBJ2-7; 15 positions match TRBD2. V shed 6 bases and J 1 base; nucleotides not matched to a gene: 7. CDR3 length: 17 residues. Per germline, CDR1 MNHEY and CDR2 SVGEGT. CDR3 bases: TGTGCCAGCAGCATCCGGACTAGCGGGAGGGTATCCTACGAGCAGTACTTC. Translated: CASSIRTSGRVSYEQYF.

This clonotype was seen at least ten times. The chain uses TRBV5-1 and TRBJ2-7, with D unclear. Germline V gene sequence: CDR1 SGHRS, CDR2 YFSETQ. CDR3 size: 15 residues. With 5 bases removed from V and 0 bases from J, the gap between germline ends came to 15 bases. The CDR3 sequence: CASRTQTTSSYEQYF. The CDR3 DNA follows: TGCGCCAGCAGGACCCAAACCACATCCTCCTACGAGCAGTACTTC.

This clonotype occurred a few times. The CDR3 reads CSARVAGENEQFF. Here the CDR3 DNA reads TGCAGTGCTAGGGTAGCGGGAGAGAATGAGCAGTTCTTC. V and J are TRBV20-1 and TRBJ2-1; TRBD2 matches at 9 bases. The CDR3 extends over 13 amino acids. Trimming cost V 3 bases and J 7 bases; bases outside gene matches: 4. Germline V gene lookup returns CDR1 DFQATT and CDR2 SNEGSKA (reference sequence).

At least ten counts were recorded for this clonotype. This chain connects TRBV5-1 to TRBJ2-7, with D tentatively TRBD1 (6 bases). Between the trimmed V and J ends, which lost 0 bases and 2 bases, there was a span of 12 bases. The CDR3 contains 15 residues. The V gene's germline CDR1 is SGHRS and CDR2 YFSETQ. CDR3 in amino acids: CASSLGATGPYEQYF. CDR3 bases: TGCGCCAGCAGCTTGGGGGCAACAGGGCCCTACGAGCAGTACTTC.

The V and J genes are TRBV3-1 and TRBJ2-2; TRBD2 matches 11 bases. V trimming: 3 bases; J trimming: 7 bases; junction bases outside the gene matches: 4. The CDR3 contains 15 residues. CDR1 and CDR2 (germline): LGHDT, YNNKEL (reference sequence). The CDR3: CASSHGLAGGGELFF. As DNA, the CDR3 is TGTGCCAGCAGCCACGGCCTAGCGGGAGGCGGGGAGCTGTTTTTT.

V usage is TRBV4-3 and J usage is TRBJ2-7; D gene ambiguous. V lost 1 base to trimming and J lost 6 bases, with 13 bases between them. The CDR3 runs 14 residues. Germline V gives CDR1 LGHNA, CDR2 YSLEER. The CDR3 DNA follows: TGCGCCAGCAGCCAAGCGGTCTTAGCTGGCGAGCAGTACTTC. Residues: CASSQAVLAGEQYF.

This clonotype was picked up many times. The DNA of the CDR3 is TGTGCCAGCAGTTCGAGGTTAGAAGCTTTCTTT. Protein: CASSSRLEAFF. This chain uses TRBV6-1 with TRBJ1-1; D is undetermined. Trimming removed 5 bases from V and 8 bases from J, with 9 bases in between. The CDR3 loop spans 11 amino acids. Germline V gene data show CDR1 as MNHNS and CDR2 as SASEGT.

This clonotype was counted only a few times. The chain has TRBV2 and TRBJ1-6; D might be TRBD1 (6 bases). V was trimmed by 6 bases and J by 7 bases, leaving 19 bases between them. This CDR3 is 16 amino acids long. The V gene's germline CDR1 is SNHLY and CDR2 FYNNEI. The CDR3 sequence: CASSNLGGDSNSPLHF. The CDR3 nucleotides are TGTGCCAGCAGCAATCTAGGGGGAGACAGCAATTCACCCCTCCACTTT.

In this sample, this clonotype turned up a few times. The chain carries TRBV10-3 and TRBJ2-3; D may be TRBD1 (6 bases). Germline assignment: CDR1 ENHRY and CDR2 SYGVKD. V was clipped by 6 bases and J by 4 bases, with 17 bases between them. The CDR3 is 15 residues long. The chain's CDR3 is CAISQQGSAADTQYF. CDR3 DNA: TGTGCCATCAGCCAACAGGGATCCGCGGCAGATACGCAGTATTTT.

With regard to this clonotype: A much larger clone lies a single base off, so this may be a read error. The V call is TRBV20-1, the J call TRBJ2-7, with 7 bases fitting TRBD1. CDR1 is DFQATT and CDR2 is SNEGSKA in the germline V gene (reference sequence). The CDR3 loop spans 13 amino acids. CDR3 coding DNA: TGCAGTGCTCCGGACAGGAGCTCCTACGAGCGGTACTTC. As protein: CSAPDRSSYERYF.

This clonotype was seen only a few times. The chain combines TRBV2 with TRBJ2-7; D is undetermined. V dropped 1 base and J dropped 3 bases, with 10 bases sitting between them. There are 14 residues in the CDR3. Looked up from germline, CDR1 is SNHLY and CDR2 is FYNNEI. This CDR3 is CASSEEGTLYEQYF. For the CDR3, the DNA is TGTGCCAGCAGTGAAGAGGGCACCCTCTACGAGCAGTACTTC.

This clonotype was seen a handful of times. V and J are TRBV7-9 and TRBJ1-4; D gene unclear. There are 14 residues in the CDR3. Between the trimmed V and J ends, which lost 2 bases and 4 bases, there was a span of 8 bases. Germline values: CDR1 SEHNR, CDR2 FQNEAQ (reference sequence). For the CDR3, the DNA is TGTGCCAGCAGCTTACAGCTTGGTAATGAAAAACTGTTTTTT. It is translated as CASSLQLGNEKLFF.

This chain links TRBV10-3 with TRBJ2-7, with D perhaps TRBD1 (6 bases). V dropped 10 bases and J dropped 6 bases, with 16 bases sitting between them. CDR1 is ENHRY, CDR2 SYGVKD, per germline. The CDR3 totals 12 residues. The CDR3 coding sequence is TGTGCCACCACAGGGACAAAGTTCGAGCAGTACTTC. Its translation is CATTGTKFEQYF.

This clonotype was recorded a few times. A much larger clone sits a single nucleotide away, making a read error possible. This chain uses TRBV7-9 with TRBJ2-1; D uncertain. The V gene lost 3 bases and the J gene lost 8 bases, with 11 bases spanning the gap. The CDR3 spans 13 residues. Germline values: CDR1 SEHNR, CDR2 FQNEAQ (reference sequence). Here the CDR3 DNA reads TGTGCCAGCAGCTTGGCGGTGTCGGATGAGCAGTTCTTC. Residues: CASSLAVSDEQFF.

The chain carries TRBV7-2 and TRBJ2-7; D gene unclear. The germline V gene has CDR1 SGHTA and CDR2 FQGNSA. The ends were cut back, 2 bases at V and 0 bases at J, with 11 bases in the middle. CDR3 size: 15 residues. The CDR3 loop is CASSLPRRSSYEQYF. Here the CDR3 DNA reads TGTGCCAGCAGCTTACCGAGAAGGAGCTCCTACGAGCAGTACTTC.

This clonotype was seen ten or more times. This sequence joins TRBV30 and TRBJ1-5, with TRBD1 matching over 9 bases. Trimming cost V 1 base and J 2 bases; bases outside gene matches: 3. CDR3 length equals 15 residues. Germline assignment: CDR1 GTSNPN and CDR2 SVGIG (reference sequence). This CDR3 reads CAWSEGQGRNQPQHF. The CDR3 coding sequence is TGTGCCTGGAGTGAAGGACAGGGGCGCAATCAGCCCCAGCATTTT.

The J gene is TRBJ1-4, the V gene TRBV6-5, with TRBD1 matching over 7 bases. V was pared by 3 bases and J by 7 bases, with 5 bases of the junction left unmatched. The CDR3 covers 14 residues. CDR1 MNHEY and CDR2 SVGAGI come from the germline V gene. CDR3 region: CASSYHRGFEKLFF. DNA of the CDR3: TGTGCCAGCAGTTATCACAGGGGCTTTGAAAAACTGTTTTTT.

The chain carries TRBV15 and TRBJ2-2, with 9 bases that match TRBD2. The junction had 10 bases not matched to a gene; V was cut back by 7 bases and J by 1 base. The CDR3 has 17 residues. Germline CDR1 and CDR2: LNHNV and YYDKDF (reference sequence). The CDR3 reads CATTTDRLAENTGELFF. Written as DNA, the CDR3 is TGTGCCACCACCACCGATCGACTAGCGGAGAACACCGGGGAGCTGTTTTTT.

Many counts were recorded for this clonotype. The CDR3 bases are TGTGCCAGCAGCCTCGCCGGGATAAACACTGAAGCTTTCTTT. It translates to CASSLAGINTEAFF. The gene calls are TRBV7-2 and TRBJ1-1; D remains ambiguous. Germline values: CDR1 SGHTA, CDR2 FQGNSA. V was shortened by 5 bases and J by 2 bases, with 12 bases between the two germline ends. This CDR3 is 14 amino acids long.

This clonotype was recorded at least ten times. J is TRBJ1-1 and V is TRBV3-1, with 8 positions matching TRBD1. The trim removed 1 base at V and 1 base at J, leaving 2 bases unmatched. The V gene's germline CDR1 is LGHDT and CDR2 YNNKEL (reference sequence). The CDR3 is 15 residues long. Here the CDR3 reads CASSQVQGANTEAFF. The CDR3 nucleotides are TGTGCCAGCAGCCAAGTTCAGGGGGCGAACACTGAAGCTTTCTTT.

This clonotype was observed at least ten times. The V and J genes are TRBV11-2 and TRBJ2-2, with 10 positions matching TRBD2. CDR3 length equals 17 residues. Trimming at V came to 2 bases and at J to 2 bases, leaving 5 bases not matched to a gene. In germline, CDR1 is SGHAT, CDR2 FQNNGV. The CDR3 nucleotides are TGTGCCAGCAGCTTACTAGGACTAGCGGATAACACCGGGGAGCTGTTTTTT. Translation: CASSLLGLADNTGELFF.